The rows below give T cell receptor beta chains drawn from one sample of a study of T cell repertoires in cytomegalovirus infection. These receptors have no known antigen. A single record per CDR3 protein comes from TCRdb applying MiXCR to the reads. The table shows 350,000 to 400,000 distinct CDR3 sequences, with roughly 36% occurring only once. This sample comprised cultured PBMCs, obtained from culture after CMV antigen stimulation. Source of these receptors: a human donor in good health (CMV status not recorded). Some clones in this sample may be carry-over from other donors' samples. Both conserved end residues are part of each CDR3. The D gene is left open where the match is weak. The size field is filled for only some rows; it gives once, few, many or a size class.

V gene	D gene	J gene	clone size	CDR3 protein	CDR3 DNA
TRBV7-2	.	TRBJ1-2	many	CASSRRTPDGYTF	TGTGCCAGCAGCCGCCGGACCCCAGATGGCTACACCTTC
TRBV7-7	.	TRBJ2-5	.	CASSRQDQETQYF	TGTGCCAGCAGTCGACAGGACCAAGAGACCCAGTACTTC
TRBV6-6	.	TRBJ1-1	.	CASRQADTEAFF	TGTGCCAGCCGACAGGCAGACACTGAAGCTTTCTTT
TRBV12-3/TRBV12-4	.	TRBJ1-5	.	CASRESGTLNQPQHF	TGTGCCAGCAGGGAATCCGGGACCCTCAATCAGCCCCAGCATTTT
TRBV6-1	.	TRBJ2-1	.	CASSELSSGNNNEQFF	TGTGCCAGCAGTGAATTGAGTAGCGGAAACAACAATGAGCAGTTCTTC
TRBV6-8	.	TRBJ2-7	.	CASSYSQGNVQYF	TGTGCCAGCAGTTACTCTCAGGGGAACGTGCAGTACTTC
TRBV20-1	TRBD1	TRBJ2-7	.	CSAPGGSSYEQYF	TGCAGTGCCCCAGGGGGTTCTTCCTACGAGCAGTACTTC
TRBV7-8	.	TRBJ1-2	.	CASSADYGYTF	TGTGCCAGCAGCGCTGACTATGGCTACACCTTC
TRBV5-4	.	TRBJ2-7	few	CASSLQDRPYEQYF	TGTGCCAGCAGCTTGCAAGACAGGCCATACGAGCAGTACTTC
TRBV5-8	.	TRBJ2-5	.	CASTSEETQYF	TGTGCCAGCACCTCCGAAGAGACCCAGTACTTC
TRBV12-5	.	TRBJ1-1	.	CASGSQREAFF	TGTGCTAGTGGTTCCCAGCGTGAAGCTTTCTTT
TRBV20-1	.	TRBJ2-7	.	CSARKIGTLSYEQYF	TGCAGTGCTAGGAAAATCGGGACTCTTTCCTACGAGCAGTACTTC
TRBV19	TRBD1	TRBJ1-2	.	CASAGTGGELRGYTF	TGTGCCAGTGCCGGGACAGGGGGCGAGTTGCGTGGCTACACCTTC
TRBV2	TRBD2	TRBJ2-1	.	CASSPPGLAVYNEQFF	TGTGCCAGCAGTCCCCCGGGACTAGCGGTCTACAATGAGCAGTTCTTC
TRBV11-2	.	TRBJ2-1	few	CASSTSGGWGNEQFF	TGTGCCAGCAGCACCTCTGGGGGCTGGGGCAATGAGCAGTTCTTC
TRBV28	.	TRBJ1-2	once	CASSPPAVRGYTF	TGTGCCAGCAGTCCCCCGGCAGTGCGGGGCTACACCTTC
TRBV4-3	TRBD1	TRBJ1-5	.	CASSLSQGNQPQHF	TGCGCCAGCAGCCTGTCACAGGGGAATCAGCCCCAGCATTTT
TRBV4-3	.	TRBJ1-2	.	CASSQVLFRVEGGYTF	TGCGCCAGCAGCCAAGTACTATTCAGGGTGGAAGGTGGCTACACCTTC
TRBV7-2	.	TRBJ2-1	.	CASRIGATAYNEQFF	TGTGCCAGCAGAATAGGGGCTACTGCCTACAATGAGCAGTTCTTC
TRBV4-1	TRBD1	TRBJ2-7	.	CASSPGDRVGEQYF	TGCGCCAGCAGCCCCGGGGACAGGGTGGGCGAGCAGTACTTC
TRBV15	.	TRBJ1-1	.	CATSRAGLGSTEAFF	TGTGCCACCAGCAGAGCCGGACTGGGGTCGACTGAAGCTTTCTTT
TRBV18	.	TRBJ2-3	.	CASSPPEQDFRATVTQYF	TGTGCCAGCTCACCACCCGAACAGGATTTTAGGGCTACCGTTACGCAGTATTTT
TRBV20-1	TRBD2	TRBJ2-2	.	CSARGLAGVHTGELFF	TGCAGTGCTAGAGGTTTAGCGGGAGTTCACACCGGGGAGCTGTTTTTT
TRBV6-2/TRBV6-3	.	TRBJ2-3	.	CASSAPRGMSTDTQYF	TGTGCCAGCAGTGCCCCCCGCGGGATGAGCACAGATACGCAGTATTTT
TRBV19	TRBD2	TRBJ2-1	few	CASTGTIYNEQFF	TGTGCCAGCACCGGGACTATTTACAATGAGCAGTTCTTC
TRBV29-1	.	TRBJ1-1	few	CSARDAVEAFF	TGCAGCGCCCGGGACGCGGTTGAAGCTTTCTTT
TRBV7-2	TRBD1	TRBJ1-2	few	CASSLETGDGYGYTF	TGTGCCAGCAGCTTAGAGACAGGGGATGGCTATGGCTACACCTTC
TRBV7-6	TRBD1	TRBJ1-5	few	CASSLGGQGASQPQHF	TGTGCCAGCAGCTTAGGCGGACAGGGGGCAAGTCAGCCCCAGCATTTT
TRBV20-1	TRBD1	TRBJ2-5	.	CSARNTGEHETQYF	TGCAGTGCTAGAAACACAGGGGAACACGAGACCCAGTACTTC
TRBV10-3	.	TRBJ2-5	.	CAISEAGPGRETQYF	TGTGCCATCAGTGAGGCCGGGCCCGGTCGAGAGACCCAGTACTTC
TRBV18	.	TRBJ1-1	.	CASSPFSRNTEAFF	TGTGCCAGCTCACCATTCAGTCGGAACACTGAAGCTTTCTTT
TRBV2	TRBD1	TRBJ2-7	.	CASAGQEYEQYF	TGTGCCAGCGCGGGACAGGAGTACGAGCAGTACTTC
TRBV6-2/TRBV6-3	TRBD2	TRBJ2-2	.	CASSDPGLAGVAGELFF	TGTGCCAGCAGTGATCCGGGACTAGCGGGAGTGGCGGGGGAGCTGTTTTTT
TRBV14	TRBD2	TRBJ2-7	.	CASSPLADSYEQYF	TGTGCCAGCAGCCCACTAGCGGACTCCTACGAGCAGTACTTC
TRBV12-5	TRBD2	TRBJ2-1	.	CASVRGRYNEQFF	TGTGCTAGTGTCCGCGGGAGATACAATGAGCAGTTCTTC
TRBV7-4	.	TRBJ2-1	.	CASSARDRPWYNEQFF	TGTGCCAGCAGCGCTAGGGACCGCCCGTGGTACAATGAGCAGTTCTTC
TRBV28	TRBD2	TRBJ2-7	few	CASRTAGGVYEQYF	TGTGCCAGCAGGACAGCGGGAGGGGTGTACGAGCAGTACTTC
TRBV7-2	.	TRBJ1-2	.	CASSLALTDYGYTF	TGTGCCAGCAGCTTAGCCCTGACAGACTATGGCTACACCTTC
TRBV7-6	.	TRBJ1-1	few	CASSLEARLSVNTEAFF	TGTGCCAGCAGCTTAGAAGCCCGACTCTCGGTGAACACTGAAGCTTTCTTT
TRBV5-4	.	TRBJ2-1	few	CASSYPARNEQFF	TGTGCCAGCAGCTACCCAGCACGCAATGAGCAGTTCTTC
TRBV5-1	.	TRBJ2-1	.	CASSYEVYNEQFF	TGCGCCAGCAGCTACGAGGTTTACAATGAGCAGTTCTTC
TRBV5-4	.	TRBJ1-2	.	CASSPEAGVNGYTF	TGTGCCAGCAGCCCGGAGGCAGGGGTAAATGGCTACACCTTC
TRBV7-3	TRBD2	TRBJ2-1	.	CASSLIGTSGRVNEQFF	TGTGCCAGCAGCTTAATTGGGACTAGCGGGAGGGTCAATGAGCAGTTCTTC